This TCR beta chain originates from a study of Graves' ophthalmopathy and Graves' hyperthyroidism. Participants with hyperthyroidism, aged 18 to 65, were newly diagnosed with under 2 months' duration. Germline V lookup: CDR1 GTSNPN, CDR2 SVGIG (reference sequence). The CDR3 extends over 12 amino acids. Deletions cut 3 bases from V and 7 bases from J, with 10 bases between. This clonotype occurred a few times. Amplified TCR beta CDR3 regions were obtained using RNA transcripts as template. The workflow started with a first-round RT-PCR run with HTBI primers and then moved on to a second-round multiplex PCR. TCRdb redid the calling of the multiplex PCR reads with MiXCR, one entry per CDR3 protein. The sample consists of 620,000 or so distinct CDR3 sequences, 22% of them appearing once.

The genes are TRBV30 and TRBJ1-5; perhaps TRBD1 as D (6 bases). The sequenced sample consisted of peripheral blood. The TCR sequence derives from a woman between 18 and 29 years old with stable Graves' hyperthyroidism. Some clones in this sample may be carry-over from other donors' samples. The DNA of the CDR3 is TGTGCCTGGAGCCCTGGGGGCCAGCCCCAGCATTTT. It codes for CAWSPGGQPQHF.